Listed below are T cell receptor beta chains from one sample, sequenced in a study of blood T cell repertoires in COVID-19. The repertoire was sequenced with immunoSEQ multiplex PCR; TCRdb's copy has only in-frame clones and lacks some. The profile covers roughly 35,000 clones, with approximately 81% appearing a single time and about 31% taken by the ten largest. Sequenced: peripheral blood. These receptors were obtained from a man older than 75 with active or convalescent COVID-19. The CDR3 runs from the conserved cysteine through the conserved F or W. The D gene is left open where the match is weak. The listing skips clone size in some rows; elsewhere it reads once, few, many or a size class.

TRBJ1-5 | TRBV19 | few | NA | CASSLQNQPQHF | TGTGCCAGTAGCCTCCAGAATCAGCCCCAGCATTTT
TRBJ2-2 | TRBV28 | few | NA | CASSFGGNTGELFF | TGTGCCAGCAGTTTCGGGGGAAACACCGGGGAGCTGTTTTTT
TRBJ2-3 | TRBV5-1 | NA | NA | CASSWGDDTQYF | TGCGCCAGCAGCTGGGGGGACGATACGCAGTATTTT
TRBJ2-7 | TRBV7-2 | few | NA | CASSLARESYEQYF | TGTGCCAGCAGCTTAGCAAGGGAGTCCTACGAGCAGTACTTC
TRBJ2-6 | TRBV5-1 | NA | TRBD1 | CASSSGQGVPSGANVLTF | TGCGCCAGCAGCTCAGGACAGGGGGTTCCCTCTGGGGCCAACGTCCTGACTTTC
TRBJ1-2 | TRBV19 | NA | NA | CASSTRPGSNYGYTF | TGTGCCAGTAGTACTCGGCCGGGGAGCAACTATGGCTACACCTTC
TRBJ2-1 | TRBV7-2 | NA | TRBD2 | CASSLTIAGGRGEQFF | TGTGCCAGCAGCCTCACAATAGCGGGGGGGCGCGGTGAGCAGTTCTTC
TRBJ2-3 | TRBV3-1/TRBV3-2 | NA | TRBD2 | CASSQAASGSTDTQYF | TGTGCCAGCAGCCAAGCGGCTAGCGGTAGCACAGATACGCAGTATTTT
TRBJ2-1 | TRBV2 | NA | NA | CASSEEVGAYNEQFF | TGTGCCAGCAGTGAAGAGGTAGGGGCCTACAATGAGCAGTTCTTC
TRBJ1-2 | TRBV27 | NA | NA | CASNAAGRFYGYTF | TGTGCCAGCAACGCCGCCGGCAGGTTCTATGGCTACACCTTC
TRBJ2-1 | TRBV11-2 | NA | TRBD2 | CASSFSGGAQGNEQFF | TGTGCCAGCAGCTTTAGCGGGGGGGCCCAGGGCAATGAGCAGTTCTTC
TRBJ2-3 | TRBV9 | NA | NA | CASSVVAGSTDTQYF | TGTGCCAGCAGCGTAGTGGCGGGGAGCACAGATACGCAGTATTTT
TRBJ2-7 | TRBV7-8 | few | TRBD2 | CASQTNRGVLSYEQYF | TGTGCCAGCCAAACCAATCGGGGGGTTCTATCCTACGAGCAGTACTTC
TRBJ2-1 | TRBV9 | NA | TRBD2 | CASSAGLAGGYNEQFF | TGTGCCAGCAGCGCCGGACTAGCGGGGGGATACAATGAGCAGTTCTTC
TRBJ1-3 | TRBV29-1 | NA | NA | CSVEALRGNTIYF | TGCAGCGTTGAAGCTCTCCGGGGAAACACCATATATTTT
TRBJ2-7 | TRBV27 | NA | NA | CASSFLAGGWPYEQYF | NA
TRBJ1-5 | TRBV19 | NA | NA | CASSRQAGPRQPQHF | TGTGCCAGTTCTAGACAGGCAGGGCCCCGGCAGCCCCAGCATTTT
TRBJ2-2 | TRBV20-1 | few | NA | CSASNGPAGRRTGELFF | TGCAGTGCTAGTAATGGTCCGGCGGGAAGGCGCACCGGGGAGCTGTTTTTT
TRBJ1-1 | TRBV7-9 | NA | NA | CASSWGPGGPEAFF | TGTGCCAGCAGCTGGGGCCCCGGTGGGCCTGAAGCTTTCTTT
TRBJ1-6 | TRBV7-3 | NA | TRBD1 | CASSLRGGQGGNTLHF | TGTGCCAGCAGCTTACGCGGGGGACAGGGAGGGAACACCCTCCACTTT
TRBJ2-7 | TRBV10-2 | NA | TRBD1 | CASRETTGQGYEQYF | TGCGCCAGCAGGGAAACCACGGGACAGGGGTACGAGCAGTACTTC
TRBJ2-7 | TRBV19 | once | TRBD1 | CASSAGTGASYEQYF | TGTGCCAGTAGTGCAGGGACAGGGGCCTCCTACGAGCAGTACTTC
TRBJ1-1 | TRBV7-9 | NA | NA | CASSPYRQNTEAFF | TGTGCCAGCAGCCCCTACCGACAGAACACTGAAGCTTTCTTT
TRBJ1-6 | TRBV28 | NA | NA | CASSLSGQINSPLHF | TGTGCCAGCAGTTTATCCGGACAGATTAATTCACCCCTCCACTTT
TRBJ2-7 | TRBV5-1 | once | NA | CASSLQGSQYEQYF | TGCGCCAGCAGCTTGCAGGGATCTCAATACGAGCAGTACTTC
TRBJ1-5 | TRBV27 | NA | NA | CASSLLAGGGKGNQPQHF | TGTGCCAGCAGTTTATTGGCCGGGGGGGGGAAGGGCAATCAGCCCCAGCATTTT
TRBJ2-7 | TRBV7-8 | medium-sized | TRBD2 | CASSLAQGTSGRREQYF | TGTGCCAGCAGCTTAGCGCAGGGGACTAGCGGGAGAAGGGAGCAGTACTTC
TRBJ2-1 | TRBV28 | NA | TRBD2 | CASRTSNNEQFF | TGTGCCAGCAGGACTAGCAACAATGAGCAGTTCTTC
TRBJ2-1 | TRBV7-2 | NA | TRBD2 | CASSPASLAGGTYNEQFF | TGTGCCAGCAGCCCGGCCTCACTAGCGGGGGGGACCTACAATGAGCAGTTCTTC
TRBJ1-2 | TRBV19 | NA | NA | CASSPQFRLGYTF | TGTGCCAGTAGCCCGCAGTTCAGGCTTGGCTACACCTTC
TRBJ1-1 | TRBV6-5 | NA | NA | CASSYSARRGTEAFF | TGTGCCAGCAGTTACTCGGCGCGTAGGGGCACTGAAGCTTTCTTT
TRBJ1-1 | TRBV7-9 | NA | NA | CASSLAGVGASEAFF | TGTGCCAGCAGCTTAGCGGGCGTGGGGGCCTCAGAAGCTTTCTTT
TRBJ2-3 | TRBV6-4 | NA | TRBD2 | CASSPKRGGPDTQYF | TGTGCCAGCAGTCCCAAGCGGGGGGGCCCAGATACGCAGTATTTT
TRBJ2-7 | TRBV9 | NA | TRBD2 | CASSVGTSGIYEQYF | TGTGCCAGCAGCGTAGGGACTAGCGGGATTTACGAGCAGTACTTC
TRBJ2-1 | TRBV11-3 | NA | NA | CASSPLPADSYNEQFF | TGTGCCAGCAGCCCACTGCCCGCGGACTCCTACAATGAGCAGTTCTTC
TRBJ2-7 | TRBV4-2 | NA | NA | CASSQFGSSTGQYF | TGTGCCAGCAGCCAGTTTGGAAGCTCGACAGGGCAGTACTTC
TRBJ1-1 | TRBV5-4 | once | NA | CASSPPFLMATGEAFF | TGTGCCAGCAGCCCCCCCTTTCTTATGGCGACGGGTGAAGCTTTCTTT
TRBJ2-3 | TRBV4-3 | NA | TRBD1 | CASSQDRRKTGGTDTQYF | TGCGCCAGCAGCCAAGATAGGAGGAAGACAGGGGGCACAGATACGCAGTATTTT
TRBJ2-2 | TRBV7-3 | few | NA | CASSLMGRGGTGELFF | TGTGCCAGCAGCTTAATGGGGCGGGGTGGAACCGGGGAGCTGTTTTTT
TRBJ1-4 | TRBV27 | NA | TRBD1 | CASRPTGGGEKLFF | TGTGCCAGCAGGCCGACAGGGGGAGGAGAAAAACTGTTTTTT
TRBJ2-3 | TRBV11-3 | once | TRBD2 | CASSFSGSTDTQYF | TGTGCCAGCAGCTTTAGCGGGAGCACAGATACGCAGTATTTT
TRBJ2-5 | TRBV6-1 | NA | TRBD2 | CASSEGISGSGRETQYF | TGTGCCAGCAGTGAAGGGATTAGCGGGAGCGGGAGGGAGACCCAGTACTTC
TRBJ1-5 | TRBV5-5 | NA | TRBD1 | CASSFSQGVNQPQHF | TGTGCCAGCAGCTTTTCACAGGGGGTCAATCAGCCCCAGCATTTT
TRBJ1-5 | TRBV19 | NA | NA | CASSIGHHSNQPQHF | TGTGCCAGTAGTATTGGACATCATAGCAATCAGCCCCAGCATTTT
TRBJ2-7 | TRBV12-5 | NA | TRBD1 | CASGRRDRVSYEQYF | TGTGCTAGTGGTCGCCGGGACAGGGTCTCCTACGAGCAGTACTTC
TRBJ2-3 | TRBV4-1 | NA | TRBD2 | CASSQGGLAGDSTDTQYF | TGCGCCAGCAGCCAAGGTGGACTAGCGGGGGATAGCACAGATACGCAGTATTTT
TRBJ2-7 | TRBV3-1/TRBV3-2 | NA | TRBD2 | CASSQEAPRGSYEQYF | TGTGCCAGCAGCCAAGAGGCACCGCGGGGGTCCTACGAGCAGTACTTC
TRBJ1-1 | TRBV14 | NA | NA | CASSQDRLGSQGKGYTEAFF | TGTGCCAGCAGCCAAGATCGTCTAGGTTCACAGGGAAAGGGGTACACTGAAGCTTTCTTT
TRBJ1-5 | TRBV7-2 | NA | NA | CASSINGVQPQHF | TGTGCCAGCAGCATAAACGGAGTACAGCCCCAGCATTTT
TRBJ2-2 | TRBV9 | NA | NA | CASSPSGATPGELFF | TGTGCCAGCAGCCCCTCCGGTGCAACCCCCGGGGAGCTGTTTTTT
TRBJ2-7 | TRBV19 | NA | TRBD1 | CASSRDSRSYEQYF | TGTGCCAGTAGCAGGGACAGCCGATCCTACGAGCAGTACTTC
TRBJ1-5 | TRBV6-5 | NA | TRBD1 | CASSYRDRVGEPQHF | TGTGCCAGCAGTTACAGGGACAGGGTAGGCGAGCCCCAGCATTTT
TRBJ2-7 | TRBV10-3 | NA | TRBD2 | CAISDQPGGMYEQYF | TGTGCCATCAGTGACCAACCGGGGGGTATGTACGAGCAGTACTTC
TRBJ2-7 | TRBV27 | once | NA | CASSAQRDSSSYEQYF | TGTGCCAGCAGTGCGCAACGGGACTCGTCCTCCTACGAGCAGTACTTC
TRBJ2-7 | TRBV7-9 | NA | TRBD1 | CASSLPGQVRNEQYF | TGTGCCAGCAGCCTACCGGGACAGGTTAGGAACGAGCAGTACTTC
TRBJ2-1 | TRBV19 | NA | NA | CATIGRDPRGNEQFF | TGTGCCACCATAGGCCGGGACCCGCGGGGCAATGAGCAGTTCTTC